Below, 29 T cell receptor beta chains from the same sample are listed, as sequenced in a study of T cells in Graves' hyperthyroidism and ophthalmopathy (dated by TCRdb to the late 2010s). Libraries came from multiplex PCR. The sequencer listed for this sample is Illumina HiSeq 2000. The TCR beta CDR3 regions were amplified from RNA transcripts. A first-round RT-PCR of the TCR CDR3 used the HTBI primer set with the Qiagen OneStep RT-PCR kit. TCRdb ran its own pipeline on the public reads, namely fastp trimming at Q25 and MiXCR clone calling, and kept in-frame beta chains. CDR3 protein sequences are deduplicated, and each keeps its most common genes and DNA. The sample table contains a few hundred thousand distinct CDR3 sequences; only one count was recorded for roughly an eighth of them. Of the sample, 4% to 6.5% is held by the ten largest clones. Source material: blood. These receptors came from a woman between 18 and 29 years old with Graves' hyperthyroidism.

This chain links TRBV28 with TRBJ2-7, with 12 bases fitting TRBD2. The J segment lost 2 bases and the V segment lost 8 bases, leaving 13 bases of the junction unmatched. Looked up from germline, CDR1 is MDHEN and CDR2 is SYDVKM. The CDR3 runs to 17 residues. CDR3 loop: CASVRTSGTPRPYEQYF. In DNA form, the CDR3 reads TGTGCCAGCGTTCGGACTAGCGGGACTCCGAGACCCTACGAGCAGTACTTC.

This clonotype showed up many times. This chain uses TRBV7-3 with TRBJ2-3; D remains unclear. Germline CDR1 is SGHTA and CDR2 is FQGTGA. V lost 8 bases and J 2 bases, leaving 11 bases between the germline ends. This CDR3 region has 13 residues. The CDR3 protein is CASGRGSTDTQYF. The DNA for the CDR3 is TGTGCCAGCGGACGTGGGTCCACAGATACGCAGTATTTT.

V gene TRBV4-1 combines with J gene TRBJ2-5; 9 nucleotides line up with TRBD1. The CDR3 is made up of 15 amino acids. V dropped 3 bases and J dropped 3; count of bases not matched to a gene: 5. Germline loops: CDR1 MGHRA, CDR2 YSYEKL. The CDR3 is CASSQPRDREETQYF. CDR3 coding DNA: TGCGCCAGCAGCCAGCCGCGGGACAGGGAAGAGACCCAGTACTTC.

This clonotype was seen at least ten times. CDR3: CASSRTGTAEAFF. CDR3 DNA: TGTGCCAGCAGCCGGACAGGGACGGCTGAAGCTTTCTTT. The chain employs TRBV7-8 and TRBJ1-1, with 8 bases lining up with TRBD1. The CDR3 covers 13 residues. Germline V gives CDR1 SGHVS, CDR2 FQNEAQ. The ends lost 5 bases at V and 6 bases at J; junction bases unmatched: 5.

This clonotype was seen a handful of times. This rearrangement joins TRBV4-1 to TRBJ2-1; no reliable D call. CDR1 and CDR2 from the germline V gene are MGHRA and YSYEKL. The length of the CDR3 is 17 residues. V dropped 1 base and J dropped 8 bases, with 21 bases sitting between them. Here the CDR3 reads CASSQVSSLVVVYEQFF. CDR3 in DNA: TGCGCCAGCAGCCAAGTGTCGTCTCTAGTAGTGGTCTATGAGCAGTTCTTC.

V usage is TRBV5-4 and J usage is TRBJ2-5, with D possibly being TRBD2 (6 bases). The CDR3 sequence is 16 residues long. Trimming cost V 4 bases and J 2 bases, with 18 bases left between them. The germline V gene has CDR1 SGHNT and CDR2 YYREEE (reference sequence). The CDR3 loop reads CASSQPGLWGQETQYF. The CDR3 DNA sequence: TGTGCCAGCAGCCAGCCGGGACTCTGGGGGCAAGAGACCCAGTACTTC.

The table lists this clonotype with a count of one. The chain has TRBV7-2 and TRBJ2-7, with 10 bases lining up with TRBD2. The CDR3 totals 14 residues. Germline V CDR1 and CDR2: SGHTA, FQGNSA. With V trimmed by 2 bases and J by 4 bases, 2 bases remained unmatched. The CDR3 DNA follows: TGTGCCAGCAGCTTACCTAGCGGGAGATACGAGCAGTACTTC. This translates into CASSLPSGRYEQYF.

On this clonotype itself: This sequence may be a read error, since a much larger clone differs from it by one base. This chain joins TRBV28 and TRBJ2-7; maybe TRBD1 (5 bases). Germline V lookup: CDR1 MDHEN, CDR2 SYDVKM. There are 12 residues in the CDR3. The V end was cut by 6 bases, the J end by 6 bases, with 12 bases between. The CDR3 DNA reads TGTGCCAGCAGCTCAGGGATTGGCGAGCAGTACTTC. This translates into CASSSGIGEQYF.

J is TRBJ2-3 and V is TRBV7-6; 8 nucleotides line up with TRBD2. The CDR3 spans 14 residues. After removal of 2 bases from V and 5 bases from J, the junction contained 3 bases not matched to a gene. Looked up from germline, CDR1 is SGHVS and CDR2 is FNYEAQ. CDR3 amino acids: CASSLSGRQDTQYF. CDR3 DNA: TGTGCCAGCAGCTTAAGCGGGAGACAAGATACGCAGTATTTT.

The chain carries TRBV27 and TRBJ1-6, with D hard to call. The CDR3 runs to 13 residues. Germline V gives CDR1 MNHEY, CDR2 SMNVEV (reference sequence). V lost 6 bases to trimming and J lost 6 bases, with 9 bases between them. CDR3 amino acids: CASRGGINSPLHF. CDR3 nucleotides: TGTGCCAGCAGGGGAGGGATTAATTCACCCCTCCACTTT.

This clonotype has at least ten counts. One end of the junction fails to match germline, which may point to a read error. V usage is TRBV6-9 and J usage is TRBJ1-2; D is uncertain. The CDR3 covers 12 residues. In germline, CDR1 is MNHGY, CDR2 SVAAGI. CDR3 in DNA: TGTGCCAGCAGTTACTCGAACTCTGGCTACACCTTC. Its translation: CASSYSNSGYTF.

This clonotype was recorded many times. The chain carries TRBV11-2 and TRBJ2-7; 8 bases line up with TRBD2. This CDR3 spans 15 amino acids. After removal of 1 base from V and 0 bases from J, the junction contained 2 bases not matched to a gene. Looked up from germline, CDR1 is SGHAT and CDR2 is FQNNGV. In DNA, the CDR3 is TGTGCCAGCAGCTTAGTACTAGCGGACTCCTACGAGCAGTACTTC. It yields the protein CASSLVLADSYEQYF. The entire variable domain, with the rest obtained from reference TRBV11-2 and TRBJ2-7, is as follows: EAGVAQSPRYKIIEKRQSVAFWCNPISGHATLYWYQQILGQGPKLLIQFQNNGVVDDSQLPKDRFSAERLKGVDSTLKIQPAKLEDSAVYLCASSLVLADSYEQYFGPGTRLTVT.

This clonotype was observed a few times. The rearrangement links TRBV2 to TRBJ2-2; D remains unclear. There are 13 residues in the CDR3. The V and J ends lost 6 bases and 3 bases respectively, with 8 bases between them. The germline CDR1 and CDR2 sequences are SNHLY and FYNNEI. The CDR3 loop is CASSAKDTGELFF. CDR3 DNA: TGTGCCAGCAGCGCGAAGGACACCGGGGAGCTGTTTTTT.

There are a few counts of this clonotype. CDR3 in amino acids: CASGAPPPQTQLYNEQFF. The CDR3 DNA is TGTGCTAGTGGTGCTCCCCCCCCCCAGACTCAACTTTACAATGAGCAGTTCTTC. The rearrangement links TRBV12-5 to TRBJ2-1; D gene uncertain. CDR3 length equals 18 residues. CDR1 LGHNT and CDR2 FRNRAP come from the germline V gene. Trimming removed 5 bases at V and 4 bases at J, with 24 bases between.

J is TRBJ1-4 and V is TRBV20-1; D ambiguous. In germline, CDR1 is DFQATT, CDR2 SNEGSKA (reference sequence). The germline V and J ends were trimmed by 6 bases and 5 bases, with 13 bases remaining between them. This CDR3 has 13 residues. CDR3 loop: CSATRTMNEKLFF. In DNA form, the CDR3 reads TGCAGTGCCACCCGGACTATGAATGAAAAACTGTTTTTT.

Ten or more counts support this clonotype. The chain is built from TRBV10-2 and TRBJ2-1; 8 nucleotides match TRBD2. The CDR3 runs to 15 residues. Germline assignment: CDR1 WSHSY and CDR2 SAAADI. Trimming cost V 8 bases and J 8 bases; bases outside gene matches: 14. Written as DNA, the CDR3 is TGCGCCAGCTTTGAAGCGGGAGTGGTTGAGGATGAGCAGTTCTTC. Encoded protein: CASFEAGVVEDEQFF.

The gene calls are TRBV3-1 and TRBJ2-1, with TRBD2 matching 12 bases. This CDR3 region has 16 residues. Germline V gene lookup returns CDR1 LGHDT and CDR2 YNNKEL (reference sequence). After removal of 3 bases from V and 9 bases from J, the junction contained 9 bases not matched to a gene. The CDR3 spells CASSQGLAGGWGEQFF. The CDR3 nucleotides are TGTGCCAGCAGCCAGGGGCTAGCGGGAGGGTGGGGTGAGCAGTTCTTC.

This clonotype was recorded many times. V usage is TRBV30 and J usage is TRBJ1-3; D call uncertain. V was shortened by 5 bases and J by 3 bases, with 5 bases between the two germline ends. Germline V CDR1 and CDR2: GTSNPN, SVGIG (reference sequence). The CDR3 loop spans 11 amino acids. The CDR3 spells CAWAVGNTIYF. CDR3 bases: TGTGCCTGGGCGGTTGGAAACACCATATATTTT.

This clonotype was seen many times. CDR3 loop: CASEIGGNQPQHF. Here the CDR3 DNA reads TGTGCCAGTGAGATAGGGGGCAATCAGCCCCAGCATTTT. The chain uses TRBV28 and TRBJ1-5, with a weak D call TRBD1 (5 bases). V dropped 9 bases and J dropped 2 bases, with 11 bases sitting between them. Per the germline V gene, CDR1 is MDHEN and CDR2 is SYDVKM. The CDR3 loop spans 13 amino acids.

This clonotype was detected ten times or more. The chain recombines TRBV20-1 with TRBJ2-3; 10 bases agree with TRBD2. CDR3 size: 15 residues. Germline lookup yields CDR1 DFQATT and CDR2 SNEGSKA (reference sequence). The V gene end was trimmed by 6 bases and the J gene end by 6 bases; junction bases not matched to a gene: 12. DNA of the CDR3: TGCAGTGCCAGTGGCCTAGCGGGAGAGTCGGATACGCAGTATTTT. This codes for CSASGLAGESDTQYF.

This clonotype was counted between two and nine times. The rearrangement links TRBV9 to TRBJ2-1; 11 positions agree with TRBD2. The CDR3 totals 16 residues. Germline-derived CDR1 and CDR2 are SGDLS and YYNGEE. V shed 0 bases and J 6 bases; nucleotides not matched to a gene: 5. CDR3 in amino acids: CASSVAPGTSGNEQFF. CDR3 in DNA: TGTGCCAGCAGCGTAGCCCCCGGGACTAGCGGCAATGAGCAGTTCTTC.

This chain links TRBV19 with TRBJ2-7, with TRBD2 as a possible D gene (6 bases). The V gene's germline CDR1 is LNHDA and CDR2 SQIVND (reference sequence). The V and J ends lost 4 bases and 7 bases respectively, with 8 bases between them. The CDR3 has 11 residues. The CDR3 loop is CASSTGEEQYF. The CDR3 DNA sequence: TGTGCCAGTAGTACGGGGGAAGAGCAGTACTTC.

This clonotype was picked up many times. V and J are TRBV7-9 and TRBJ2-7; 7 bases are shared with TRBD1. The germline V gene encodes CDR1 SEHNR and CDR2 FQNEAQ (reference sequence). V gave up 4 bases and J gave up 4 bases; unmatched junction bases: 13. The CDR3 sequence is 16 residues long. Here the CDR3 reads CASSSTGAYERYEQYF. Written as DNA, the CDR3 is TGTGCCAGCAGCTCTACAGGGGCGTATGAGAGATACGAGCAGTACTTC. Together with reference TRBV7-9 and TRBJ2-7, the CDR3 gives the full variable domain: DTGVSQNPRHKITKRGQNVTFRCDPISEHNRLYWYRQTLGQGPEFLTYFQNEAQLEKSRLLSDRFSAERPKGSFSTLEIQRTEQGDSAMYLCASSSTGAYERYEQYFGPGTRLTVT.

This clonotype showed up many times. The J gene is TRBJ2-2, the V gene TRBV12-5; a weak D match, TRBD2 (6 bases). This CDR3 spans 18 amino acids. The ends were cut back, 2 bases at V and 5 bases at J, with 21 bases in the middle. Germline V gene sequence: CDR1 LGHNT, CDR2 FRNRAP. The CDR3 nucleotides read TGTGCTAGTGGTTTGTGGGGAACAACGGGACTCCAGACCGGGGAGCTGTTTTTT. This gives the protein CASGLWGTTGLQTGELFF.

V and J are TRBV9 and TRBJ2-5; unclear D gene. Per germline, CDR1 SGDLS and CDR2 YYNGEE. V was pared by 2 bases and J by 2 bases, with 7 bases between. The CDR3 has 13 amino acids. CDR3 bases: TGTGCCAGCAGCGTGGCAGAGCAAGAGACCCAGTACTTC. Amino acid sequence: CASSVAEQETQYF.

This clonotype was recorded many times. V usage is TRBV20-1 and J usage is TRBJ2-1, with 7 bases that match TRBD2. This CDR3 is built from 16 residues. J was trimmed by 5 bases and V by 3 bases; bases with no gene match: 13. From germline, CDR1 is DFQATT and CDR2 SNEGSKA (reference sequence). The CDR3 DNA sequence: TGCAGTGCTAGGATCCTTCTAGCGGACACTAACAATGAGCAGTTCTTC. It yields the protein CSARILLADTNNEQFF.

The chain couples TRBV2 to TRBJ2-3, with unresolved D. V was shortened by 7 bases and J by 2 bases, with 16 bases between the two germline ends. The CDR3 is made up of 15 amino acids. Germline CDR1 reads SNHLY; CDR2 reads FYNNEI. CDR3 residues: CASNALQTTTDTQYF. The CDR3 bases are TGTGCCAGCAATGCTCTCCAAACCACCACAGATACGCAGTATTTT.

This clonotype was picked up a small number of times. The rearrangement uses TRBV5-1 and TRBJ2-4; D tentatively fits TRBD1 or TRBD2 (5 bases each). CDR1 is SGHRS, CDR2 YFSETQ, per germline. Deletions cut 4 bases from V and 6 bases from J, with 23 bases between. The CDR3 is 17 residues long. The CDR3 spells CASSPDGRGPRGNIQYF. CDR3 sequence (DNA): TGCGCCAGCAGCCCAGACGGGCGCGGCCCGAGGGGAAACATTCAGTACTTC.

This clonotype came up a few times. The rearrangement uses TRBV2 and TRBJ1-5; D call uncertain. V shed 4 bases and J shed 5 bases, with 9 bases lying between them. CDR3 length equals 13 residues. Germline lookup yields CDR1 SNHLY and CDR2 FYNNEI. CDR3 DNA: TGTGCCAGCAGTGGACAACAATATCAGCCCCAGCATTTT. Protein: CASSGQQYQPQHF.